The clone carrying this T cell receptor (beta chain) was observed a handful of times. Antigen specificity is unknown. The data were obtained in a study of blood T cells in healthy people across ages. Isolated per sample were at least 6.5 million PBMCs. Notes on the study in general: It was the long-lived donors that had more naive CD4+ cells and higher diversity than aged donors. Unsorted PBMCs ruled out conclusive naive versus antigen-experienced comparison.

Through a sample-barcoded 5' primer and a J-beta primer mix, a second PCR was run for roughly 6 to 12 cycles. TCRdb ran MiXCR on the 5' RACE reads and lists one entry per CDR3 protein. The sample lists 1,500,000 or so distinct CDR3 sequences, approximately 43% occurring once. The sequenced material came from blood. This clonotype was sampled from a woman aged 18-35 years in good health.

CDR3 bases: TGTGCCAGCAGATTGACTAGCGCACACTCCTACGAGCAGTACTTC. It codes for CASRLTSAHSYEQYF. The genes are TRBV7-9 and TRBJ2-7; 8 bases fit TRBD2. Germline V lookup: CDR1 SEHNR, CDR2 FQNEAQ (reference sequence). J was trimmed by 0 bases and V by 6 bases; bases with no gene match: 7. The CDR3 runs 15 residues. Looking up the rest from reference TRBV7-9 and TRBJ2-7 gives the full variable domain: DTGVSQNPRHKITKRGQNVTFRCDPISEHNRLYWYRQTLGQGPEFLTYFQNEAQLEKSRLLSDRFSAERPKGSFSTLEIQRTEQGDSAMYLCASRLTSAHSYEQYFGPGTRLTVT.